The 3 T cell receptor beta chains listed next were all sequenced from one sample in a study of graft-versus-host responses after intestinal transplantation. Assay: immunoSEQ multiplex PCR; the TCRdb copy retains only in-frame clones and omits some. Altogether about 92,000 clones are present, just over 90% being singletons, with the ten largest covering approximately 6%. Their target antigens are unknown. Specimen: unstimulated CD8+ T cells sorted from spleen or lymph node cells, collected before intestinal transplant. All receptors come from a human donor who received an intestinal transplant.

CDR3 amino acids: CASGQQGALGETQYF. The CDR3, as DNA: TGTGCCAGCGGTCAACAGGGGGCGCTGGGGGAGACCCAGTACTTC. V and J are TRBV6-5 and TRBJ2-5; 9 bases align to TRBD1. Germline V lookup: CDR1 MNHEY, CDR2 SVGAGI. The CDR3 is 15 amino acids. The V and J ends lost 8 bases and 5 bases, in that order; junction bases with no gene match: 12.

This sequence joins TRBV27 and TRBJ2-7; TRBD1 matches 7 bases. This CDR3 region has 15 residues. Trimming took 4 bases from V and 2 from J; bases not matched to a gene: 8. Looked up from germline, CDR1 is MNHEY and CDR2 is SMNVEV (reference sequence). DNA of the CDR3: TGTGCCAGCAGTTCAAGGACAGGTCCCACCTACGAGCAGTACTTC. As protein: CASSSRTGPTYEQYF.

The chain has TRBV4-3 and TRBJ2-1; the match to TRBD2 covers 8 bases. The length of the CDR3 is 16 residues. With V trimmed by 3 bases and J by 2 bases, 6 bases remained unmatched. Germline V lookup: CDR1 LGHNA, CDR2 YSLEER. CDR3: CASSQTRLATYNEQFF. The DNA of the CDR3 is TGCGCCAGCAGCCAGACCAGACTAGCGACCTACAATGAGCAGTTCTTC.